One and the same sample provided the 11 T cell receptor beta chains below, sequenced in a study of control samples from healthy donors and cancer patients. This table comes from immunoSEQ multiplex PCR, and its TCRdb copy is limited to in-frame clones, with some not included. The table lists some 150,000 clones, under 95% of them singletons. The specimen was blood. These receptors were collected from a man aged 35-49 years in good health.

The V and J genes are TRBV7-8 and TRBJ1-1, with D perhaps TRBD1 (6 bases). The CDR3 length is 19 residues. V lost 3 bases and J 0 bases, leaving 23 bases between the germline ends. Per the germline V gene, CDR1 is SGHVS and CDR2 is FQNEAQ. CDR3 nucleotides: TGTGCCAGCAGCTTGCGACAGGCGACATTACGTCCTTTGAACACTGAAGCTTTCTTT. Its translation is CASSLRQATLRPLNTEAFF.

This clone has only one observation. CDR3 coding DNA: TGTGCCAGCAGCCGGATGGGACAGGGGGTAGGCTACACCTTC. It codes for CASSRMGQGVGYTF. The rearrangement joins TRBV7-3 to TRBJ1-2; 11 bases are a match to TRBD1. The ends lost 5 bases at V and 8 bases at J; junction bases unmatched: 7. Germline CDR1 and CDR2: SGHTA and FQGTGA. CDR3 length: 14 residues.

The rearrangement links TRBV7-9 to TRBJ1-6, with a weak D call TRBD1 (5 bases). This CDR3 spans 13 amino acids. V dropped 8 bases and J dropped 4 bases, with 9 bases sitting between them. The germline V gene encodes CDR1 SEHNR and CDR2 FQNEAQ (reference sequence). The CDR3 DNA is TGTGCCAGCTCACAGGTGTATAATTCACCCCTCCACTTT. This translates into CASSQVYNSPLHF.

The chain combines TRBV27 with TRBJ2-5; 12 positions agree with TRBD2. Germline CDR1 reads MNHEY; CDR2 reads SMNVEV (reference sequence). Trimming cost V 2 bases and J 3 bases; bases outside gene matches: 1. CDR3 length equals 15 residues. The CDR3 DNA follows: TGTGCCAGCAGTTTAAGACTAGCGGGAGAAGAGACCCAGTACTTC. It encodes CASSLRLAGEETQYF.

Written as DNA, the CDR3 is TGTGCCAGAAGCTTGGTATCCAGGGGCTGCCCCTACGAGCAGTACTTC. It yields the protein CARSLVSRGCPYEQYF. V gene TRBV5-3 combines with J gene TRBJ2-7; weak D call: TRBD1 (6 bases). TRBV5-3 is an open reading frame, and its role is uncertain. Deletions cut 0 bases from V and 2 bases from J, with 15 bases between. The CDR3 runs 16 residues.

A single count supports this clone. This rearrangement joins TRBV7-2 to TRBJ1-5; 10 bases agree with TRBD1. CDR1 SGHTA and CDR2 FQGNSA come from the germline V gene. CDR3 size: 17 residues. V gave up 3 bases and J gave up 11 bases; unmatched junction bases: 16. DNA for the CDR3: TGTGCCAGCAGCTTCGGATTGGGACAGGGGTATCTTGAGACCCAGCATTTT. Protein sequence: CASSFGLGQGYLETQHF.

The sample holds one count of this clone. The chain has TRBV28 and TRBJ2-1; 10 bases match TRBD1. The germline CDR1 and CDR2 sequences are MDHEN and SYDVKM. The J segment lost 0 bases and the V segment lost 6 bases, leaving 23 bases of the junction unmatched. This CDR3 region has 22 residues. The CDR3 loop is CASRFGARGQGVSSSSYNEQFF. The CDR3 DNA is TGTGCCAGCAGGTTTGGGGCTCGAGGACAGGGGGTTTCCTCGAGCTCCTACAATGAGCAGTTCTTC. The whole variable domain, filled in from reference TRBV28 and TRBJ2-1, reads DVKVTQSSRYLVKRTGEKVFLECVQDMDHENMFWYRQDPGLGLRLIYFSYDVKMKEKGDIPEGYSVSREKKERFSLILESASTNQTSMYLCASRFGARGQGVSSSSYNEQFFGPGTRLTVL.

The rearrangement joins TRBV28 to TRBJ1-2; D gene ambiguous. The CDR3 has 13 residues. Trimming removed 7 bases from V and 4 bases from J, with 13 bases in between. Looked up from germline, CDR1 is MDHEN and CDR2 is SYDVKM. The CDR3 nucleotides are TGTGCCAGCACCAGCGGACTGGTCTATGGCTACACCTTC. Residues: CASTSGLVYGYTF.

Worth noting for this clone: Other DNA sequences in this sample translate to the same CDR3. The gene calls are TRBV18 and TRBJ1-2; D uncertain. V was shortened by 2 bases and J by 3 bases, with 7 bases between the two germline ends. CDR3 length: 13 residues. CDR1 is KGHSH, CDR2 LQKENI, per germline. DNA for the CDR3: TGTGCCAGCTCACCAGGCGGTGACTATGGCTACACCTTC. Translating gives CASSPGGDYGYTF.

V is TRBV5-4 and J is TRBJ1-5; a possible D gene is TRBD1 (6 bases). Germline lookup yields CDR1 SGHNT and CDR2 YYREEE (reference sequence). CDR3 length: 14 amino acids. The ends were cut back, 5 bases at V and 2 bases at J, with 11 bases in the middle. This CDR3 reads CASRPRQGNQPQHF. CDR3 nucleotides: TGTGCCAGCAGACCCCGACAGGGCAATCAGCCCCAGCATTTT.

The chain uses TRBV19 and TRBJ1-1; D unresolved. Trimming removed 1 base at V and 6 bases at J, with 9 bases between. Germline V gene lookup returns CDR1 LNHDA and CDR2 SQIVND (reference sequence). The CDR3 runs to 13 residues. The CDR3 region has the DNA TGTGCCAGTAGTATAGTGGGCGGGGCTGAAGCTTTCTTT. Translated: CASSIVGGAEAFF.